Each of the 4 T cell receptor beta chains below was sequenced from the same sample in a study of blood T cell repertoires in COVID-19. The method was immunoSEQ multiplex PCR; TCRdb's version includes in-frame clones alone and lacks a portion of them. Among 110,000 to 150,000 clones listed, approximately 90% were seen once. Sequencing was performed on PBMCs or T cells enriched from blood (not recorded which). The receptors originated from a man aged 50 to 60 who had recovered from COVID-19.

The rearrangement uses TRBV7-9 and TRBJ1-2; TRBD1 matches at 9 bases. The CDR3 consists of 14 residues. J gave up 5 bases and V 5 bases, and 6 bases lay outside the gene matches. Germline V gene lookup returns CDR1 SEHNR and CDR2 FQNEAQ (reference sequence). The CDR3 nucleotides are TGTGCCAGCAGCCTCACCGGGACAGGGTATGGCTACACCTTC. Translating gives CASSLTGTGYGYTF.

This clone was seen a few times. The V gene is TRBV5-6, the J gene TRBJ2-3, with D possibly TRBD2 on 5 matching bases. V lost 5 bases and J 6 bases, leaving 19 bases between the germline ends. The CDR3 has 15 amino acids. The germline CDR1 and CDR2 sequences are SGHDT and YYEEEE. The CDR3 nucleotides read TGTGCCAGCAGAGTGCAACTAGGGCTCGTGGATACGCAGTATTTT. Translating it yields CASRVQLGLVDTQYF.

V gene TRBV3-1 (or the pseudogene TRBV3-2) combines with J gene TRBJ2-7, with 9 bases aligning to TRBD1. V dropped 3 bases and J dropped 6; count of bases not matched to a gene: 3. CDR3 length: 13 amino acids. CDR1 and CDR2 from the germline V gene are LGHDT and YNNKEL (reference sequence). CDR3 residues: CASSQGQGAEQYV. The CDR3 DNA is TGTGCCAGCAGCCAGGGACAGGGCGCCGAGCAGTACGTC.

The rearrangement links TRBV5-1 to TRBJ1-2, with 8 bases identical to TRBD1. The CDR3 covers 14 residues. CDR1 and CDR2 from the germline V gene are SGHRS and YFSETQ. V gave up 4 bases and J gave up 8 bases; unmatched junction bases: 10. The CDR3 here is CASSPTPDRGGYTF. The CDR3 coding sequence is TGCGCCAGCAGCCCCACCCCCGACAGGGGCGGCTACACCTTC.